Listed here is a single TCR beta chain. The target antigen is unknown. These data are taken from a study of T-cell memory formation after mild COVID-19. Study context: The study found TCR clusters largely donor specific.

Notes on the study in general: CD4/CD8 balance characterized clones contracting day 15 to 85, and CD4+ skew characterized later expanders. The authors did not confirm SARS-CoV-2 specificity of second-wave clones peaking day 37. Shrinking CD4+ clones were chiefly CM and EM; CD8+ ones were chiefly EMRA.

Per the germline V gene, CDR1 is WNHNN and CDR2 is SYGVQD (reference sequence). The CDR3 has 14 residues. V was shortened by 3 bases and J by 8 bases, with 13 bases between the two germline ends. TCRdb passed the 5' RACE reads through MiXCR, listing each CDR3 protein once. The data show approximately 340,000 distinct CDR3 sequences, with roughly 13% seen just once and about a fifth held by the top ten. This rearrangement joins TRBV10-1 to TRBJ2-2; D not certain. This TCR was sampled from a young man who had mild COVID-19 (a few samples of this study predate the infection). Cell type and time point are not known. Input material: PBMCs or a T cell subset sorted from them (not recorded which). In DNA, the CDR3 is TGCGCCAGCAGTGAAGATATCGGTTGGGGGGAGCTGTTTTTT. Its protein product is CASSEDIGWGELFF.